Below are 20 T cell receptor beta chains sequenced from a single sample in a study of naive and memory T cell subsets. Ligated cDNA underwent four rounds of PCR with nested alpha and beta constant region primers and SP2. TCRdb passed the 5' RACE reads through MiXCR, listing each CDR3 protein once. This sample has tens of thousands of distinct CDR3 sequences; 8% to 9% occur once, and the top ten carry about 19%. TCR cDNA received a 3' ligated oligonucleotide that carried a UMI. These TCRs come from a female donor in good health.

This clonotype was found a few times. The J gene is TRBJ2-2, the V gene TRBV28, with TRBD2 identical over 14 bases. V trimming: 5 bases; J trimming: 7 bases; junction bases outside the gene matches: 15. This CDR3 contains 19 residues. Germline CDR1 reads MDHEN; CDR2 reads SYDVKM. Here the CDR3 DNA reads TGTGCCAGCAGTCGCGCCCCATGGACTAGCGGGAGGAGGGGCGGGGAGCTGTTTTTT. Translated: CASSRAPWTSGRRGGELFF.

The rearrangement joins TRBV19 to TRBJ1-5, with no clear D. The germline CDR1 and CDR2 sequences are LNHDA and SQIVND (reference sequence). Trimming took off 3 bases at V and 1 base at J, with 7 bases between the two ends. The CDR3 length is 14 residues. The CDR3, as DNA: TGTGCCAGTAGTATGGGCAGGAGCAATCAGCCCCAGCATTTT. This codes for CASSMGRSNQPQHF.

This rearrangement joins TRBV28 to TRBJ2-1; 7 positions match TRBD2. The germline V gene encodes CDR1 MDHEN and CDR2 SYDVKM. This CDR3 has 14 residues. Trimming at V came to 2 bases and at J to 9 bases, leaving 7 bases not matched to a gene. CDR3 region: CASSLAGAVGEQFF. In nucleotides, the CDR3 is TGTGCCAGCAGTTTAGCGGGAGCGGTGGGTGAGCAGTTCTTC.

This clonotype has only a few counts. The V gene is TRBV20-1, the J gene TRBJ2-7; 7 bases map to TRBD1. The length of the CDR3 is 13 residues. Germline V gene sequence: CDR1 DFQATT, CDR2 SNEGSKA (reference sequence). The J segment lost 7 bases and the V segment lost 3 bases, leaving 9 bases of the junction unmatched. Written as DNA, the CDR3 is TGCAGTGCTAGCTACAGGGGCCCAAGGGAGCAGTACTTC. It encodes CSASYRGPREQYF.

This clonotype was detected a few times. The chain recombines TRBV28 with TRBJ2-7, with 8 bases fitting TRBD2. The length of the CDR3 is 15 residues. CDR1 is MDHEN and CDR2 is SYDVKM in the germline V gene. V dropped 4 bases and J dropped 2; count of bases not matched to a gene: 7. CDR3 protein: CASSSSGSPTYEQYF. The CDR3, as DNA: TGTGCCAGCAGTTCCAGCGGGAGCCCCACCTACGAGCAGTACTTC.

The rearrangement joins TRBV20-1 to TRBJ2-3; TRBD2 agrees at 13 bases. The CDR3 loop spans 20 amino acids. V lost 2 bases and J lost 3; bases outside the gene matches: 17. Germline V gene sequence: CDR1 DFQATT, CDR2 SNEGSKA (reference sequence). The chain's CDR3 is CSARPYWRRTSGGRTDTQYF. The CDR3 nucleotides read TGCAGTGCTAGACCTTATTGGCGGCGGACTAGCGGGGGACGGACAGATACGCAGTATTTT.

The chain employs TRBV28 and TRBJ1-1; TRBD1 might be the D (6 bases). Between the trimmed V and J ends, which lost 6 bases and 3 bases, there was a span of 17 bases. This CDR3 has 15 residues. CDR1 is MDHEN and CDR2 is SYDVKM in the germline V gene. CDR3 in DNA: TGTGCCAGCAGCCTGGCGGGGGGCGGGGACACTGAAGCTTTCTTT. Protein product: CASSLAGGGDTEAFF. Full variable domain (outside the CDR3, taken from reference TRBV28 and TRBJ1-1): DVKVTQSSRYLVKRTGEKVFLECVQDMDHENMFWYRQDPGLGLRLIYFSYDVKMKEKGDIPEGYSVSREKKERFSLILESASTNQTSMYLCASSLAGGGDTEAFFGQGTRLTVV.

This clonotype was seen a few times. The chain carries TRBV15 and TRBJ2-7, with 7 bases that match TRBD1. Germline V lookup: CDR1 LNHNV, CDR2 YYDKDF (reference sequence). This CDR3 comprises 16 residues. The V and J ends lost 0 bases and 1 base, in that order; junction bases with no gene match: 6. The CDR3 here is CATSRDWTGGSYEQYF. The CDR3, as DNA: TGTGCCACCAGCAGAGATTGGACAGGCGGTTCCTACGAGCAGTACTTC. Variable domain in full (rest from reference TRBV15 and TRBJ2-7): DAMVIQNPRYQVTQFGKPVTLSCSQTLNHNVMYWYQQKSSQAPKLLFHYYDKDFNNEADTPDNFQSRRPNTSFCFLDIRSPGLGDTAMYLCATSRDWTGGSYEQYFGPGTRLTVT.

The V and J genes are TRBV5-1 and TRBJ2-7, with 7 nucleotides matching TRBD1. J lost 5 bases, V lost 4 bases, and 3 bases had no gene match. Germline V gene data show CDR1 as SGHRS and CDR2 as YFSETQ. CDR3 size: 12 residues. The CDR3 DNA reads TGCGCCAGCAGCATCGACAGGGACGAGCAGTACTTC. Protein sequence: CASSIDRDEQYF.

This clonotype was seen ten or more times. V is TRBV5-4 and J is TRBJ1-1; no firm D call. Germline CDR1 is SGHNT and CDR2 is YYREEE (reference sequence). The V gene lost 3 bases and the J gene lost 3 bases, with 9 bases spanning the gap. CDR3 length equals 13 residues. This CDR3 reads CASSYGRDTEAFF. The CDR3 DNA sequence: TGTGCCAGCAGCTACGGTCGGGACACTGAAGCTTTCTTT. The entire variable domain, with the rest obtained from reference TRBV5-4 and TRBJ1-1, is as follows: ETGVTQSPTHLIKTRGQQVTLRCSSQSGHNTVSWYQQALGQGPQFIFQYYREEENGRGNFPPRFSGLQFPNYSSELNVNALELDDSALYLCASSYGRDTEAFFGQGTRLTVV.

In its sample, this clonotype was seen a few times. The CDR3 bases are TGTGCCAGCAGTTACTCAGGACAGGGGGCAAATGAGCAGTTCTTC. Its translation: CASSYSGQGANEQFF. The chain carries TRBV6-5 and TRBJ2-1; 11 bases match TRBD1. Germline loops: CDR1 MNHEY, CDR2 SVGAGI. Losses at the gene ends were 0 bases for V and 7 bases for J; bases not matched to a gene: 2. The CDR3 spans 15 residues.

The CDR3 DNA is TGTGCCAGCAGTTCCGAGACAGGGGGCACAGATACGCAGTATTTT. Its protein is CASSSETGGTDTQYF. V and J are TRBV28 and TRBJ2-3, with 8 bases matching TRBD1. The germline CDR1 and CDR2 sequences are MDHEN and SYDVKM. Losses at the gene ends were 4 bases for V and 1 base for J; bases not matched to a gene: 4. This CDR3 has 15 amino acids.

CDR3 sequence: CSVEVDRGRRETQYF. In DNA form, the CDR3 reads TGCAGCGTTGAAGTTGACAGGGGGCGACGGGAGACCCAGTACTTC. The chain couples TRBV29-1 to TRBJ2-5; 10 nucleotides match TRBD1. Germline V gives CDR1 SQVTM, CDR2 ANQGSEA. The J segment lost 5 bases and the V segment lost 1 base, leaving 7 bases of the junction unmatched. This CDR3 is built from 15 residues.

For this clonotype: Germline is not matched at one junction end, which may reflect a read error. The gene calls are TRBV27 and TRBJ1-6; tentative D call: TRBD1 (6 bases). The CDR3 is made up of 15 amino acids. Looked up from germline, CDR1 is MNHEY and CDR2 is SMNVEV (reference sequence). CDR3 region: CANSLMLQGGSPLHF. The CDR3, as DNA: TGTGCCAACAGTTTAATGTTACAGGGAGGCTCACCCCTCCACTTT.

This clonotype came up a few times. The rearrangement joins TRBV7-2 to TRBJ1-6; TRBD1 matches at 10 bases. Germline assignment: CDR1 SGHTA and CDR2 FQGNSA. V shed 1 base and J 7 bases; nucleotides not matched to a gene: 4. The CDR3 is 16 amino acids. The CDR3 reads CASSLVLGQGNSPLHF. CDR3 bases: TGTGCCAGCAGCTTAGTTTTGGGACAGGGGAATTCACCCCTCCACTTT.

In its sample, this clonotype was seen a few times. The chain couples TRBV20-1 to TRBJ2-7, with unresolved D. CDR3 length: 11 amino acids. Trimming pared 0 bases from V and 7 bases from J, leaving 7 bases between. The germline CDR1 and CDR2 sequences are DFQATT and SNEGSKA (reference sequence). CDR3 nucleotides: TGCAGTGCTAGAGATCTACGTGAGCAGTACTTC. Residues: CSARDLREQYF.

This chain connects TRBV20-1 to TRBJ2-3; D possibly corresponds to TRBD2 (6 bases). V lost 0 bases, J lost 0 bases, and 13 bases lay in between. This CDR3 is 16 amino acids long. The germline V gene encodes CDR1 DFQATT and CDR2 SNEGSKA (reference sequence). The CDR3 protein is CSARDMWRGSTDTQYF. The CDR3, as DNA: TGCAGTGCTAGAGATATGTGGAGGGGCAGCACAGATACGCAGTATTTT.

The chain recombines TRBV5-1 with TRBJ2-1; TRBD2 agrees at 7 bases. With 4 bases clipped from V and 0 bases from J, the junction kept 4 bases outside the gene matches. Germline CDR1 and CDR2: SGHRS and YFSETQ. The CDR3 sequence is 15 residues long. The CDR3 bases are TGCGCCAGCAGCATACCTAGCGGCTCCTACAATGAGCAGTTCTTC. Its protein is CASSIPSGSYNEQFF.

This clonotype was detected only a few times. The gene calls are TRBV7-3 and TRBJ2-1; perhaps TRBD1 as D (8 bases). The CDR3 spans 15 residues. Trimming took off 5 bases at V and 4 bases at J, with 15 bases between the two ends. Germline CDR1 SGHTA, CDR2 FQGTGA. The CDR3 is CASSHDRGGYNEQFF. Here the CDR3 DNA reads TGTGCCAGCAGCCATGACAGGGGAGGGTACAATGAGCAGTTCTTC.

A few counts support this clonotype. J is TRBJ1-2 and V is TRBV5-1; D call uncertain. The CDR3 sequence is 11 residues long. V dropped 3 bases and J dropped 7 bases, with 7 bases sitting between them. Germline loops: CDR1 SGHRS, CDR2 YFSETQ. The CDR3 spells CASSSRAGYTF. For the CDR3, the DNA is TGCGCCAGCAGCTCCCGAGCTGGCTACACCTTC.